The clone carrying this T cell receptor (beta chain) was picked up one time. Its specificity is not known. Sequencing used immunoSEQ version 4 in survey mode. Assay: immunoSEQ multiplex PCR; the TCRdb copy retains only in-frame clones and omits some. The table shows some 28,000 clones, with roughly 82% occurring only once. The data originate from a study of persistence of HIV-infected CD4 T cells. Background on the study: Donors were ART-treated; their CMV- and Gag-responding CD4+ T cells were isolated.

Broader study findings: TCRbeta richness was lower in CMV- and Gag-responding cells than in anti-CD3/anti-CD28-responding cells.

The stimulus was lysate of CMV-infected fibroblasts, around 10 ug/mL. Memory cells lacking CD40L and CD69 with high CD45RO were sorted. This CDR3 is 14 amino acids long. Germline V gives CDR1 KGHDR, CDR2 SFDVKD. Deletions cut 7 bases from V and 0 bases from J, with 10 bases between. The sample in question was CD4+ T cells sorted from PBMCs after approximately 20-hour stimulation, obtained from a patient who received antiretroviral therapy. This TCR derives from an adult man with HIV who was CMV-seropositive. The chain combines TRBV24-1 with TRBJ2-3; the D gene is possibly TRBD2 (5 bases). The CDR3 nucleotides are TGTGCCACCAGCCCAGCGGATAGCACAGATACGCAGTATTTT. Residues: CATSPADSTDTQYF.